These T cell receptor beta chains were read from a single sample in a study of cytomegalovirus exposure and HLA in healthy donors. Some clones are missing from TCRdb's copy, which holds only in-frame ones; the method was immunoSEQ multiplex PCR. This sample has 150,000 to 200,000 clones, with 70% to 85% found just once. Sequencing was performed on PBMCs. The source of these receptors is a woman aged 25 to 39 in good health and CMV-seropositive. Both conserved end residues are part of each CDR3. The D gene is left open where the match is weak. A row's size may be missing; if present it is once, few, many or a size class.

>12|TRBV6-5|TRBJ2-7|-|-
TGTGCCAGCACCCCCCCCCTCTACGAGCAGTACTTC
CASTPPLYEQYF
>15|TRBV30|TRBJ2-3|-|-
TGTGCCTGGAGTCGAGGTGGGAGACGCGCAGATACGCAGTATTTT
CAWSRGGRRADTQYF
>13|TRBV7-9|TRBJ2-7|-|-
TGTGCCAGCAGTTCAGGGTCGAACTACGAGCAGTACTTC
CASSSGSNYEQYF
>15|TRBV19|TRBJ1-4|-|-
TGTGCCAGTAGTCGGTCGGGGGAGAGGAATGAAAAACTGTTTTTT
CASSRSGERNEKLFF
>14|TRBV7-9|TRBJ1-4|TRBD1|-
TGTGCCAGCAGCTCGGACAGGGGGGGCGAAAAACTGTTTTTT
CASSSDRGGEKLFF
>15|TRBV15|TRBJ2-2|TRBD2|-
TGTGCCACCAGCAGAGACGGGGGGGGTACCGGGGAGCTGTTTTTT
CATSRDGGGTGELFF
>14|TRBV6-5|TRBJ1-3|-|-
TGTGCCAGCAGTTACTCGGGCACTGGAAACACCATATATTTT
CASSYSGTGNTIYF
>16|TRBV5-1|TRBJ2-4|-|-
TGCGCCAGCAGCTTGGGGGGGGTTCTAGCCAAAAACATTCAGTACTTC
CASSLGGVLAKNIQYF
>13|TRBV11-3|TRBJ2-7|-|-
TGTGCCAGCAGCCAGGGACAAATATACGAGCAGTACTTC
CASSQGQIYEQYF
>12|TRBV11-2|TRBJ1-2|-|once
TGTGCCAGCTCTGGGGGCGACTATGGCTACACCTTC
CASSGGDYGYTF
>12|TRBV25-1|TRBJ1-2|-|-
TGTGCCAGCTCACGGGGGGCCTATGGCTACACCTTC
CASSRGAYGYTF
>13|TRBV19|TRBJ2-7|TRBD2|-
TGTGCCAGTAGTTTCTATTCGGGGGGCGAGCAGTACTTC
CASSFYSGGEQYF
>15|TRBV9|TRBJ1-3|-|-
TGTGCCAGCAGCTCGATGGGACAATTCGGAAACACCATATATTTT
CASSSMGQFGNTIYF
>14|TRBV5-6|TRBJ2-7|TRBD1|-
TGTGCCAGCAGAAAACAGGGGGGCTTCTACGAGCAGTACTTC
CASRKQGGFYEQYF
>15|TRBV7-2|TRBJ2-7|TRBD1|-
TGTGCCAGCAGCTTAGCGGGACAGGGGGCAAGGGAGCAGTACTTC
CASSLAGQGAREQYF
>14|TRBV7-8|TRBJ2-3|-|-
TGTGCCAGCAGCTTAGCCCGGGGTATAGATACGCAGTATTTT
CASSLARGIDTQYF
>14|TRBV6-5|TRBJ1-2|TRBD1|few
TGTGCCAGCAGCTCGGGACAGAGGTTAGGTGGCTACACCTTC
CASSSGQRLGGYTF
>16|TRBV18|TRBJ2-1|TRBD2|-
TGTGCCAGCTCATACCGGGCGGGGGGGCCCTACAATGAGCAGTTCTTC
CASSYRAGGPYNEQFF
>14|TRBV7-2|TRBJ2-1|TRBD2|-
TGTGCCAGCAGCTTAGCGGGACTAGCGGGTAAGCAGTTCTTC
CASSLAGLAGKQFF
>13|TRBV6-4|TRBJ2-3|-|-
TGTGCCAGCAGTGATAATTCCCGGGATACGCAGTATTTT
CASSDNSRDTQYF
>14|TRBV19|TRBJ1-5|TRBD1|-
TGTGCCAGTAGTCCAGGGGGCTTGCCTCAGCCCCAGCATTTT
CASSPGGLPQPQHF
>17|TRBV5-1|TRBJ1-3|-|-
TGCGCCAGCAGCTTAGGTTCCGGCAGGAACTCTGGAAACACCATATATTTT
CASSLGSGRNSGNTIYF
>18|TRBV4-3|TRBJ1-1|TRBD1|-
TGCGCCAGCAGCCAAGACAAGACAGGGGGACTCCTGAACACTGAAGCTTTCTTT
CASSQDKTGGLLNTEAFF
>13|TRBV5-6|TRBJ2-5|-|few
TGTGCCAGCAGCCCACCGGTCGAAGAGACCCAGTACTTC
CASSPPVEETQYF
>11|TRBV20-1|TRBJ2-3|-|-
TGCAGTGCTAATCCAGCGGATACGCAGTATTTT
CSANPADTQYF
>18|TRBV4-3|TRBJ1-5|-|-
TGCGCCAGCAGCCAAGATCCCCAGGGGTTTGAGGGCAATCAGCCCCAGCATTTT
CASSQDPQGFEGNQPQHF